A selection of T cell receptor beta chains follows, all from one sample in a study of B cell selection in AIRE deficiency. Assay used: immunoSEQ multiplex PCR; TCRdb lists only in-frame clones, some missing. The profile shows around 23,000 clones, nearly 97% of them singletons. Sequenced material: CD4+CD127+ conventional T cells sorted from PBMCs. The receptors derive from a human donor in good health. Both conserved end residues are part of each CDR3. Each record gives: D gene, J gene, clone size, CDR3 length, V gene, CDR3 protein, CDR3 DNA. The D gene is left open where the match is weak. Rows may omit the clone size; those that give it use once, few, many or a size class.

d_gene: -
j_gene: TRBJ1-2
abundance: once
len: 17
v_gene: TRBV19
CDR3aa: CASSIQRQIAPRFGYTF
CDR3nt: TGTGCCAGTAGTATCCAAAGGCAAATCGCCCCGCGATTTGGCTACACCTTC

d_gene: TRBD1
j_gene: TRBJ1-2
abundance: -
len: 12
v_gene: TRBV2
CDR3aa: CASSWDRVGYTF
CDR3nt: TGTGCCAGCAGTTGGGACAGGGTCGGCTACACCTTC

d_gene: -
j_gene: TRBJ1-3
abundance: -
len: 13
v_gene: TRBV6-5
CDR3aa: CASSSRPGNTIYF
CDR3nt: TGTGCCAGCAGTTCTCGACCTGGAAACACCATATATTTT

d_gene: -
j_gene: TRBJ2-1
abundance: -
len: 15
v_gene: TRBV7-8
CDR3aa: CASSRSRAAYNEQFF
CDR3nt: TGTGCCAGCAGCCGCTCGCGGGCGGCGTACAATGAGCAGTTCTTC

d_gene: TRBD1
j_gene: TRBJ1-2
abundance: -
len: 16
v_gene: TRBV4-2
CDR3aa: CASSQAAGQGEDGYTF
CDR3nt: TGTGCCAGCAGCCAAGCCGCTGGACAGGGAGAGGATGGCTACACCTTC

d_gene: -
j_gene: TRBJ2-3
abundance: few
len: 14
v_gene: TRBV15
CDR3aa: CATSRVAGTDTQYF
CDR3nt: TGTGCCACCAGCAGAGTCGCAGGGACAGATACGCAGTATTTT

d_gene: TRBD2
j_gene: TRBJ2-3
abundance: once
len: 17
v_gene: TRBV7-9
CDR3aa: CASSLGGLAGGPDTQYF
CDR3nt: TGTGCCAGCAGCTTAGGTGGACTAGCGGGAGGGCCGGATACGCAGTATTTT

d_gene: TRBD1
j_gene: TRBJ1-2
abundance: -
len: 14
v_gene: TRBV5-1
CDR3aa: CASSAGQGNYGYTF
CDR3nt: TGCGCCAGCAGCGCTGGACAGGGGAACTATGGCTACACCTTC

d_gene: TRBD1
j_gene: TRBJ1-1
abundance: once
len: 21
v_gene: TRBV4-1
CDR3aa: CASSASGTARVRPKRSTEAFF
CDR3nt: TGCGCCAGCAGCGCCTCCGGGACAGCTAGGGTCCGACCGAAGCGGAGCACTGAAGCTTTCTTT

d_gene: -
j_gene: TRBJ2-1
abundance: -
len: 14
v_gene: TRBV19
CDR3aa: CASSPAGQVGEQFF
CDR3nt: TGTGCCAGTAGCCCCGCGGGGCAGGTGGGTGAGCAGTTCTTC

d_gene: -
j_gene: TRBJ2-1
abundance: -
len: 13
v_gene: TRBV6-5
CDR3aa: CASSYRRYNEQFF
CDR3nt: TGTGCCAGCAGTTACCGGAGATACAATGAGCAGTTCTTC

d_gene: TRBD1
j_gene: TRBJ2-5
abundance: -
len: 15
v_gene: TRBV5-4
CDR3aa: CASSTSPDRRETQYF
CDR3nt: TGTGCCAGCAGCACGTCGCCGGACAGGAGAGAGACCCAGTACTTC

d_gene: -
j_gene: TRBJ1-6
abundance: -
len: 13
v_gene: TRBV6-6
CDR3aa: CASSYSKNSPLHF
CDR3nt: TGTGCCAGCAGTTACTCCAAAAATTCACCCCTCCACTTT

d_gene: TRBD1
j_gene: TRBJ2-1
abundance: -
len: 15
v_gene: TRBV4-2
CDR3aa: CASSIGQGPFNEQFF
CDR3nt: TGTGCCAGCAGCATCGGACAGGGACCGTTCAATGAGCAGTTCTTC

d_gene: TRBD1
j_gene: TRBJ1-1
abundance: once
len: 14
v_gene: TRBV2
CDR3aa: CASRADRAVTEAFF
CDR3nt: TGTGCCAGCAGAGCAGACAGGGCGGTCACTGAAGCTTTCTTT

d_gene: -
j_gene: TRBJ2-5
abundance: -
len: 13
v_gene: TRBV5-6
CDR3aa: CASSLAPAGTQYF
CDR3nt: TGTGCCAGCAGTCTCGCGCCCGCCGGGACCCAGTACTTC

d_gene: TRBD1
j_gene: TRBJ1-2
abundance: once
len: 13
v_gene: TRBV30
CDR3aa: CAWSRTGNYGYTF
CDR3nt: TGTGCCTGGAGTCGGACAGGGAACTATGGCTACACCTTC

d_gene: TRBD2
j_gene: TRBJ2-3
abundance: -
len: 16
v_gene: TRBV28
CDR3aa: CASSTPASGSADTQYF
CDR3nt: TGTGCCAGCAGTACCCCGGCTAGCGGGAGTGCAGATACGCAGTATTTT

d_gene: -
j_gene: TRBJ1-4
abundance: -
len: 14
v_gene: TRBV2
CDR3aa: CASGPGLSNEKLFF
CDR3nt: TGTGCCAGCGGACCGGGACTGTCTAATGAAAAACTGTTTTTT

d_gene: TRBD1
j_gene: TRBJ1-2
abundance: -
len: 16
v_gene: TRBV6-4
CDR3aa: CASSYAGAGGGYGYTF
CDR3nt: TGTGCCAGCAGTTACGCCGGGGCAGGGGGCGGCTATGGCTACACCTTC

d_gene: -
j_gene: TRBJ1-1
abundance: -
len: 14
v_gene: TRBV2
CDR3aa: CASSSGTKNTEAFF
CDR3nt: TGTGCCAGTTCAAGCGGTACAAAGAACACTGAAGCTTTCTTT

d_gene: -
j_gene: TRBJ2-3
abundance: -
len: 17
v_gene: TRBV14
CDR3aa: CASSLWTDGGLADTQYF
CDR3nt: TGTGCCAGCAGCCTCTGGACAGACGGGGGTCTGGCGGATACGCAGTATTTT

d_gene: TRBD2
j_gene: TRBJ2-7
abundance: -
len: 16
v_gene: TRBV10-3
CDR3aa: CAISGLAGARSYEQYF
CDR3nt: TGTGCCATCAGTGGACTAGCGGGGGCCCGCTCCTACGAGCAGTACTTC

d_gene: TRBD1
j_gene: TRBJ1-3
abundance: -
len: 16
v_gene: TRBV18
CDR3aa: CASSPGQGFSGNTIYF
CDR3nt: TGTGCCAGCTCACCAGGACAGGGGTTCTCTGGAAACACCATATATTTT

d_gene: -
j_gene: TRBJ2-1
abundance: -
len: 16
v_gene: TRBV30
CDR3aa: CAWSVPGFGSYNEQFF
CDR3nt: TGTGCCTGGAGTGTACCGGGGTTCGGCTCCTACAATGAGCAGTTCTTC

d_gene: TRBD1
j_gene: TRBJ1-4
abundance: -
len: 14
v_gene: TRBV2
CDR3aa: CASKGGTTNEKLFF
CDR3nt: TGTGCCAGCAAAGGGGGCACAACTAATGAAAAACTGTTTTTT

d_gene: -
j_gene: TRBJ2-7
abundance: few
len: 11
v_gene: TRBV28
CDR3aa: CATTEKYEQYF
CDR3nt: TGTGCCACCACGGAAAAATACGAGCAGTACTTC